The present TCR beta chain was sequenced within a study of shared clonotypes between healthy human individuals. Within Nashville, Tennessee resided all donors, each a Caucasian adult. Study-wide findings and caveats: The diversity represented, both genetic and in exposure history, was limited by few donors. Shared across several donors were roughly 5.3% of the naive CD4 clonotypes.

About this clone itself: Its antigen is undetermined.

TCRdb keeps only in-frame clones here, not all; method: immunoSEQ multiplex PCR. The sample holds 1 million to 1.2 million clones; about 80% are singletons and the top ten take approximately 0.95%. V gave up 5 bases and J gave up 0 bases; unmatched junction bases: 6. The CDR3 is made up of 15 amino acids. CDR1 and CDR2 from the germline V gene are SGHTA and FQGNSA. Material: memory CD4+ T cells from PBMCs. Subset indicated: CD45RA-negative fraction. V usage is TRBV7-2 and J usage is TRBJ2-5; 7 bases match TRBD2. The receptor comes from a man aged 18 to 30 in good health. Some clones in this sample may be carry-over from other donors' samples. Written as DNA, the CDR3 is TGTGCCAGCAGCCCCCGAGCGGGGAACCAAGAGACCCAGTACTTC. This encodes CASSPRAGNQETQYF.